This T cell receptor beta chain derives from a study of tumor and adjacent non-tumor tissue in lung cancer. Across the whole study: Each sample yielded a few million productive TCRbeta reads on average.

No cell sorting was done before RNA was extracted from the tissue. Newly diagnosed lung cancer patients had thoracic surgery in China, August–late 2014, without prior chemotherapy. A modified ARM-PCR protocol with three rounds of nested PCR amplified TCRbeta. TCRdb re-analysed the multiplex PCR reads in MiXCR, keeping a single row per CDR3 protein. The repertoire holds roughly 200,000 distinct CDR3 sequences, with 71% as singletons. Study-level findings and limits: Higher tumor TCR diversity was associated with shorter survival. Top 100 clones took a larger repertoire share in normal lung.

V shed 2 bases and J shed 5 bases, with 12 bases lying between them. This CDR3 has 15 amino acids. Germline V gives CDR1 SGHAT, CDR2 FQNNGV. This clonotype was seen only a few times. Its antigen remains unidentified. A clone one base away is much larger, so this may be a read error. Sequencing used lung tumor tissue. This chain connects TRBV11-2 to TRBJ2-2; D is unresolved. The clonotype comes from a man in his 60s with non-small cell lung cancer. This CDR3 is CASSLFGVGTGELFF. The CDR3 coding sequence is TGTGCCAGCAGCTTATTTGGGGTCGGGACCGGGGAGCTGTTTTTT.